A single sample is the source of the 3 T cell receptor beta chains below, sequenced in a study of molecular identifiers for immune sequencing clone quantification. Each CDR3 protein is one row after TCRdb ran MiXCR on the PCR reads. The table records under 600,000 distinct CDR3 sequences, about 20% of them present only once. The sequencing input was naive CD8+ T cells from blood, with Jurkat cell RNA spiked in. Subset in this sample: FACS-sorted CD8+CD4-CCR7+CD45RA+ naive T cells. All receptors come from a human donor in good health. Some libraries in this study had Jurkat cell RNA spiked in.

About this clonotype itself: A single base separates this from a much larger clone, so it may be a read error. In this CDR3 the conserved last residue, phenylalanine or tryptophan, is missing, so a read error is likely. This chain links TRBV4-1 with TRBJ2-7; D is perhaps TRBD1 (6 bases). Trimming took off 0 bases at V and 4 bases at J, with 13 bases between the two ends. The CDR3 contains 15 residues. Germline V gives CDR1 MGHRA, CDR2 YSYEKL. The CDR3 here is CASSQETGGLYEQYL. DNA of the CDR3: TGCGCCAGCAGCCAAGAGACAGGAGGATTATACGAGCAGTACTTA.

This rearrangement joins TRBV20-1 to TRBJ2-3, with 7 bases fitting TRBD2. CDR3 size: 18 residues. V trimming: 0 bases; J trimming: 0 bases; junction bases outside the gene matches: 12. The germline V gene has CDR1 DFQATT and CDR2 SNEGSKA (reference sequence). The CDR3 nucleotides are TGCAGTGCTAGAGATCCCCTGGGTGGGCGGGGGAGCACAGATACGCAGTATTTT. Translated: CSARDPLGGRGSTDTQYF.

This clonotype was recorded many times. J is TRBJ2-3 and V is TRBV20-1; a possible D gene is TRBD2 (5 bases). From germline, CDR1 is DFQATT and CDR2 SNEGSKA (reference sequence). This CDR3 is 16 amino acids long. V lost 0 bases and J 11 bases, leaving 24 bases between the germline ends. This chain's CDR3 is CSARDPGFARTQEQYF. The CDR3 bases are TGCAGTGCTAGAGATCCGGGGTTCGCGAGAACCCAGGAGCAGTATTTT.